The entry below describes one TCR beta chain. No antigen is known for it. The sample comes from a study of OX40 agonist ivuxolimab in advanced cancers. Study information: Ivuxolimab was administered intravenously to patients at 0.01 to 10 mg/kg every 2 weeks. The group had a mean age of about 64 years, ranged from roughly 23 to 90, and was roughly 80% male. Study conclusions and caveats: Certain nonresponding patients likewise had low normalized T-cell clonal expansion.

Profiled with immunoSEQ multiplex PCR; TCRdb holds only in-frame clones, not every one. The sample contains just under 95,000 clones, roughly 87% of which appear only once. V was pared by 6 bases and J by 4 bases, with 5 bases of the junction left unmatched. The CDR3 length is 14 residues. With autoimmune disease history or systemic immunosuppression, patients were excluded. The receptor's source is an adult with an advanced solid tumor such as melanoma, head and neck, liver or kidney cancer. The sample here was CD4+ or CD8+ T cells sorted from blood, taken in a trial of the OX40 agonist ivuxolimab. The chain joins TRBV5-3 to TRBJ1-3; TRBD1 matches 9 bases. TRBV5-3 is designated an ORF whose function remains uncertain. In DNA, the CDR3 is TGTGCCAGAAAGGGGACAGGGCTGGGAAACACCATATATTTT. It yields the protein CARKGTGLGNTIYF.